What follows are 28 T cell receptor beta chains derived from one specimen sequenced in a study of cytomegalovirus exposure and HLA in healthy donors. The PCR used 60 Vbeta and 13 Jbeta primers. Only in-frame clones appear in the TCRdb table, and some are missing; sequencing was by immunoSEQ multiplex PCR. The sample carries nearly 200,000 clones, about 76% recorded once. Sequenced: PBMCs. Source of these receptors: a male donor in good health and CMV-seropositive.

The chain employs TRBV30 and TRBJ2-7; 8 bases fit TRBD2. From germline, CDR1 is GTSNPN and CDR2 SVGIG (reference sequence). Unmatched junction bases numbered 18, after V lost 2 bases and J lost 6 bases. The length of the CDR3 is 17 residues. The CDR3 DNA reads TGTGCCTGGAGTTCCCGGGGGGGAGCGGGAGTAAGGAGCGAGCAGTACTTC. Its protein is CAWSSRGGAGVRSEQYF.

This clone was counted only a few times. The chain uses TRBV28 and TRBJ2-7; 8 bases map to TRBD2. V gave up 10 bases and J gave up 2 bases; unmatched junction bases: 7. CDR3 length equals 13 residues. Germline V lookup: CDR1 MDHEN, CDR2 SYDVKM. For the CDR3, the DNA is TGTGCCACCAACAGCGGGAGCGCCTACGAGCAGTACTTC. It encodes CATNSGSAYEQYF.

This clone was seen more than once but under ten times. The rearrangement joins TRBV30 to TRBJ1-2; D ambiguous. Trimming took off 0 bases at V and 8 bases at J, with 10 bases between the two ends. The CDR3 has 12 residues. Germline V gene data show CDR1 as GTSNPN and CDR2 as SVGIG (reference sequence). The CDR3 nucleotides read TGTGCCTGGAGTGTTGGAGGGCCCGGCTACACCTTC. It encodes CAWSVGGPGYTF. Combining the CDR3 with reference TRBV30 and TRBJ1-2 gives the whole variable domain SQTIHQWPATLVQPVGSPLSLECTVEGTSNPNLYWYRQAAGRGLQLLFYSVGIGQISSEVPQNLSASRPQDRQFILSSKKLLLSDSGFYLCAWSVGGPGYTFGSGTRLTVV.

The rearrangement links TRBV25-1 to TRBJ2-2; 10 positions agree with TRBD1. CDR1 is MGHDK, CDR2 SYGVNS, per germline. This CDR3 comprises 14 residues. V was clipped by 7 bases and J by 5 bases; unmatched bases: 4. CDR3 residues: CASIRTGGTGELFF. For the CDR3, the DNA is TGTGCCAGCATACGGACAGGGGGTACCGGGGAGCTGTTTTTT. Drawing the rest from reference TRBV25-1 and TRBJ2-2, the complete variable domain is EADIYQTPRYLVIGTGKKITLECSQTMGHDKMYWYQQDPGMELHLIHYSYGVNSTEKGDLSSESTVSRIRTEHFPLTLESARPSHTSQYLCASIRTGGTGELFFGEGSRLTVL.

This clone was counted between two and nine times. The V gene is TRBV7-2, the J gene TRBJ2-1, with 7 bases that match TRBD2. This CDR3 has 13 amino acids. CDR1 is SGHTA, CDR2 FQGNSA, per germline. Losses at the gene ends were 5 bases for V and 10 bases for J; bases not matched to a gene: 8. CDR3 residues: CASSPRTSPEQFF. The CDR3 region has the DNA TGTGCCAGCAGCCCTCGGACTAGTCCGGAGCAGTTCTTC. The full variable domain, in which reference TRBV7-2 and TRBJ2-1 provide the parts outside the CDR3, is GAGVSQSPSNKVTEKGKDVELRCDPISGHTALYWYRQSLGQGLEFLIYFQGNSAPDKSGLPSDRFSAERTGGSVSTLTIQRTQQEDSAVYLCASSPRTSPEQFFGPGTRLTVL.

This clone was recorded a few times. The chain links TRBV27 to TRBJ2-2, with D possibly matching TRBD2 (5 bases). CDR3 length equals 17 residues. Trimming took 0 bases from V and 0 from J, leaving 11 bases between them. Germline CDR1 and CDR2: MNHEY and SMNVEV (reference sequence). CDR3 in DNA: TGTGCCAGCAGTTTATCCGTTCTAGCCTCGAACACCGGGGAGCTGTTTTTT. Encoded protein: CASSLSVLASNTGELFF.

CDR3 in amino acids: CSARRQTEAFF. In DNA form, the CDR3 reads TGCAGTGCTAGGAGACAGACTGAAGCTTTCTTT. The rearrangement links TRBV20-1 to TRBJ1-1, with D possibly being TRBD1 (5 bases). Trimming took 3 bases from V and 5 from J, leaving 7 bases between them. Per germline, CDR1 DFQATT and CDR2 SNEGSKA (reference sequence). The CDR3 has 11 amino acids.

Only one count was recorded for this clone. The chain carries TRBV5-4 and TRBJ2-2; a possible D gene is TRBD2 (5 bases). The CDR3 covers 15 residues. Between the trimmed V and J ends, which lost 1 base and 4 bases, there was a span of 11 bases. Germline V CDR1 and CDR2: SGHNT, YYREEE (reference sequence). The CDR3 nucleotides are TGTGCCAGCAGCTTGCTAGCTTCGAGCACCGGGGAGCTGTTTTTT. Its protein product is CASSLLASSTGELFF.

The V gene is TRBV6-5, the J gene TRBJ2-4; a possible D gene is TRBD1 (5 bases). The CDR3 spans 15 residues. V was clipped by 5 bases and J by 15 bases, with 26 bases between them. CDR1 and CDR2 (germline): MNHEY, SVGAGI. Here the CDR3 DNA reads TGTGCCAGCAGTCCCCTGCAGCCCTTAGGACAAAAGATGTACTTC. The encoded protein is CASSPLQPLGQKMYF.

The V and J genes are TRBV10-3 and TRBJ2-3; TRBD2 matches 10 bases. Germline V CDR1 and CDR2: ENHRY, SYGVKD. This CDR3 spans 15 amino acids. The trim removed 5 bases at V and 0 bases at J, leaving 2 bases unmatched. The CDR3 loop reads CAISPSGSSTDTQYF. In DNA form, the CDR3 reads TGTGCCATCAGTCCTAGCGGGAGTAGCACAGATACGCAGTATTTT.

This clone was detected only once. The chain couples TRBV5-1 to TRBJ2-1; 9 bases agree with TRBD2. The V gene end was trimmed by 2 bases and the J gene end by 2 bases; junction bases not matched to a gene: 2. CDR3 length: 15 residues. The V gene's germline CDR1 is SGHRS and CDR2 YFSETQ. The CDR3 here is CASSFSGGPYNEQFF. DNA of the CDR3: TGCGCCAGCAGCTTTAGCGGGGGCCCCTACAATGAGCAGTTCTTC.

The rearrangement joins TRBV6-5 to TRBJ1-6, with TRBD1 matching 8 bases. From germline, CDR1 is MNHEY and CDR2 SVGAGI. After removal of 2 bases from V and 10 bases from J, the junction contained 4 bases not matched to a gene. The CDR3 is made up of 14 amino acids. The CDR3 protein is CASSYGTGSSPLHF. The CDR3 region has the DNA TGTGCCAGCAGTTACGGGACAGGATCCTCACCCCTCCACTTT.

The chain links TRBV30 to TRBJ1-1; D remains unclear. V was trimmed by 6 bases and J by 6 bases, leaving 17 bases between them. Germline V lookup: CDR1 GTSNPN, CDR2 SVGIG (reference sequence). The CDR3 covers 13 residues. The CDR3 DNA sequence: TGTGCCTGTTCGCGAGATTGGGCAGCTGAAGCTTTCTTT. Residues: CACSRDWAAEAFF.

The DNA of the CDR3 is TGTGCCAGCAGTCGGGACATATCCACTAACTATGGCTACACCTTC. Translated: CASSRDISTNYGYTF. The V call is TRBV6-1, the J call TRBJ1-2; D may be TRBD1 (6 bases). CDR1 and CDR2 (germline): MNHNS, SASEGT. The CDR3 has 15 residues. Trimming took 5 bases from V and 0 from J, leaving 13 bases between them.

In nucleotides, the CDR3 is TGTGCCAGCACTGAGACCCCTTACGGGAGATTCGAGCAGTACTTC. Encoded protein: CASTETPYGRFEQYF. The rearrangement joins TRBV7-8 to TRBJ2-7, with D possibly matching TRBD2 (6 bases). V was clipped by 7 bases and J by 6 bases, with 22 bases between them. CDR3 size: 15 residues. Germline CDR1 reads SGHVS; CDR2 reads FQNEAQ.

CDR3 DNA: TGTGCCTCCCAGGGGACAGGGGGTGGCTACACCTTC. Encoded protein: CASQGTGGGYTF. This chain joins TRBV6-1 and TRBJ1-2; 11 bases fit TRBD1. Unmatched junction bases numbered 6, after V lost 11 bases and J lost 7 bases. Germline V CDR1 and CDR2: MNHNS, SASEGT. CDR3 length: 12 residues.

The CDR3 reads CASSPNPGGAEQFF. In DNA, the CDR3 is TGTGCCAGTAGTCCGAATCCAGGGGGCGCTGAGCAGTTCTTC. The chain links TRBV19 to TRBJ2-1; TRBD1 agrees at 8 bases. Germline loops: CDR1 LNHDA, CDR2 SQIVND (reference sequence). This CDR3 contains 14 residues. J gave up 9 bases and V 5 bases, and 9 bases lay outside the gene matches.

The J gene is TRBJ1-5, the V gene TRBV6-8; D unresolved. V lost 0 bases to trimming and J lost 5 bases, with 5 bases between them. Germline values: CDR1 MNHGY, CDR2 SAAAGT. The CDR3 contains 13 residues. The CDR3 DNA reads as TGTGCCAGCAGTTACTCGATAGATCAGCCCCAGCATTTT. Its translation: CASSYSIDQPQHF.

This clone has just one count. The chain has TRBV12-5 and TRBJ1-1; no clear D gene. V was clipped by 1 base and J by 2 bases, with 5 bases between them. From germline, CDR1 is LGHNT and CDR2 FRNRAP. The CDR3 has 13 amino acids. The CDR3 DNA is TGTGCTAGTGGTTTGGGCGGAAACACTGAAGCTTTCTTT. Translating gives CASGLGGNTEAFF.

This sequence joins TRBV13 and TRBJ2-1, with TRBD1 matching over 7 bases. Germline CDR1 is PRHDT and CDR2 is FYEKMQ (reference sequence). There are 15 residues in the CDR3. After removal of 5 bases from V and 4 bases from J, the junction contained 8 bases not matched to a gene. CDR3 bases: TGTGCCAGCAGCCACCGACAGGGCGGGTACAATGAGCAGTTCTTC. Translation: CASSHRQGGYNEQFF.

The chain carries TRBV7-3 and TRBJ2-7, with 8 bases identical to TRBD1. V lost 1 base to trimming and J lost 6 bases; unmatched junction nucleotides: 5. Germline V gene lookup returns CDR1 SGHTA and CDR2 FQGTGA. This CDR3 spans 14 amino acids. This CDR3 reads CASSLNAGGGEQYF. CDR3 nucleotides: TGTGCCAGCAGCTTAAACGCAGGGGGCGGCGAGCAGTACTTC.

This clone has just a few counts. J is TRBJ2-7 and V is TRBV7-2; possibly TRBD1 for D (5 bases). Per germline, CDR1 SGHTA and CDR2 FQGNSA. Trimming took 5 bases from V and 7 from J, leaving 18 bases between them. CDR3 size: 14 residues. The CDR3 DNA reads as TGTGCCAGCAGCCTGGACACCTCCCCCCGGGAGCAGTACTTC. Amino acids: CASSLDTSPREQYF.

The V and J genes are TRBV4-3 and TRBJ1-1, with D uncertain. V shed 2 bases and J shed 1 base, with 5 bases lying between them. The germline V gene encodes CDR1 LGHNA and CDR2 YSLEER. This CDR3 comprises 13 residues. The CDR3 here is CASSQLANTEAFF. The CDR3 DNA reads TGCGCCAGCAGCCAACTGGCGAACACTGAAGCTTTCTTT.

V and J are TRBV7-2 and TRBJ1-5; D remains unclear. V lost 3 bases and J lost 2, with 8 bases in between. This CDR3 is built from 14 residues. The V gene's germline CDR1 is SGHTA and CDR2 FQGNSA. As DNA, the CDR3 is TGTGCCAGCAGCTTCTTTCAGGGCAATCAGCCCCAGCATTTT. It encodes CASSFFQGNQPQHF.

The chain is built from TRBV19 and TRBJ1-5, with D possibly TRBD1 on 5 matching bases. From germline, CDR1 is LNHDA and CDR2 SQIVND (reference sequence). The V gene lost 6 bases and the J gene lost 0 bases, with 21 bases spanning the gap. CDR3 length: 18 amino acids. CDR3 in DNA: TGTGCCAGTAGCTTATCCCTGGGGGGGACTTATAGCAATCAGCCCCAGCATTTT. Translated, it gives CASSLSLGGTYSNQPQHF.

The chain employs TRBV5-6 and TRBJ2-1; D is unresolved. Looked up from germline, CDR1 is SGHDT and CDR2 is YYEEEE. CDR3 length: 15 residues. The V end was cut by 3 bases, the J end by 0 bases, with 10 bases between. CDR3 nucleotides: TGTGCCAGCAGCTCTCCGGGTCCCTCCTACAATGAGCAGTTCTTC. Protein product: CASSSPGPSYNEQFF.

There are a few counts of this clone. The chain links TRBV6-6 to TRBJ2-3; 8 bases match TRBD2. Trimming took 5 bases from V and 2 from J; bases not matched to a gene: 9. This CDR3 region has 16 residues. Per the germline V gene, CDR1 is MNHNY and CDR2 is SVGAGI (reference sequence). The CDR3 coding sequence is TGTGCCAGCAGTCCCCGGGGGGGGGCCTCCACAGATACGCAGTATTTT. Its translation is CASSPRGGASTDTQYF.

The chain employs TRBV9 and TRBJ2-1, with TRBD2 matching 15 bases. V was pared by 3 bases and J by 7 bases, with 8 bases of the junction left unmatched. CDR1 is SGDLS, CDR2 YYNGEE, per germline. The CDR3 is 17 amino acids. CDR3 amino acids: CASSAPEGTSGRNEQFF. As DNA, the CDR3 is TGTGCCAGCAGCGCTCCCGAAGGGACTAGCGGGAGGAATGAGCAGTTCTTC.